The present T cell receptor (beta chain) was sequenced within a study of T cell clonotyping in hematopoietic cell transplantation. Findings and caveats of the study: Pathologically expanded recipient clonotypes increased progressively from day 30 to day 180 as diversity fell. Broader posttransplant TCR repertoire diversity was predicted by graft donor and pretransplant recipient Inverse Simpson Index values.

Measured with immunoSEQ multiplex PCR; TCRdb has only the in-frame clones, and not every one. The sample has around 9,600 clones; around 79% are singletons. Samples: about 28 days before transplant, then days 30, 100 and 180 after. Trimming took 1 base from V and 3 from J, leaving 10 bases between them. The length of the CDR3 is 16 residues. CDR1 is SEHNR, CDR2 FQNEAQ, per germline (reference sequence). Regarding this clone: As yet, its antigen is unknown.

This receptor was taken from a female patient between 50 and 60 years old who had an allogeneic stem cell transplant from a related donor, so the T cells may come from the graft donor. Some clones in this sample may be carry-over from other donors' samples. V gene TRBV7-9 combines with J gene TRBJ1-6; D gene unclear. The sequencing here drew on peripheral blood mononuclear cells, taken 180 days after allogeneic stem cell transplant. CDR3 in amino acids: CASSLGSGFYNSPLHF. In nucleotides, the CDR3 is TGTGCCAGCAGCTTAGGATCCGGGTTCTATAATTCACCCCTCCACTTT.